The clone carrying this T cell receptor (beta chain) has ten or more counts. These data belong to a study of spatial heterogeneity in lung cancer. Documented time point: sample taken at primary tumor resection. TCRs were sequenced from unsorted whole RNA of tumor, nontumor lung or PBMC. TCRdb reprocessed the 5' RACE reads via MiXCR and lists one record per CDR3 protein. Of 13,000 to 15,000 distinct CDR3 sequences detected, about a tenth appear once; the ten largest clones hold about 34%. CDR1 MNHEY and CDR2 SMNVEV come from the germline V gene (reference sequence). CDR3 length: 14 residues. Germline trimming cut 3 bases from V and 9 bases from J; bases unmatched to any gene: 3.

The source is a female donor with early-stage non-small cell lung cancer. Sequencing was performed on PBMCs, taken at surgery. This chain joins TRBV27 and TRBJ1-6; 9 bases match TRBD1. The CDR3 here is CASSFQGQGSPLHF. For the CDR3, the DNA is TGTGCCAGCAGTTTTCAGGGACAGGGTTCACCCCTCCACTTT.